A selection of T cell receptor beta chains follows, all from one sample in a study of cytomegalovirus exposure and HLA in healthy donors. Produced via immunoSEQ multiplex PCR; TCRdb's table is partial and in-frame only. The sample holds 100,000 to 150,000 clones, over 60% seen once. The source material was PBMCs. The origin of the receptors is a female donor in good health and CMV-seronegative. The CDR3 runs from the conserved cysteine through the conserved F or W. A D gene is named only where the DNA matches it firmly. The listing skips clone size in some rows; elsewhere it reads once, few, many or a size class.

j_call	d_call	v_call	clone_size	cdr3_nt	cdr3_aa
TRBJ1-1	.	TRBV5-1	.	TGCGCCAGCAGCTTGGGGGAGTACACTGAAGCTTTCTTT	CASSLGEYTEAFF
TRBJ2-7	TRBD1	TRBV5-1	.	TGCGCCAGCAGCTCCGGGACAGGAAACTACGAGCAGTACTTC	CASSSGTGNYEQYF
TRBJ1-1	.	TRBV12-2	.	TGTGCAAGTCGTTCTCTCACATTTAACACTGAAGCTTTCTTT	CASRSLTFNTEAFF
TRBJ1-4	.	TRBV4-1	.	TGCGCCAGCAGCCAAGAAGGTATCAGTCGGGGGAAAAAACTGTTTTTT	CASSQEGISRGKKLFF
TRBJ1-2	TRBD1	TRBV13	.	TGTGCCAGCAGCGAAGACCTTCAGGGGGCGAGGTATGGCTACACCTTC	CASSEDLQGARYGYTF
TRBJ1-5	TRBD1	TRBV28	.	TGTGCCAGCAGACAGACAGGGGGCCATCAGCCCCAGCATTTT	CASRQTGGHQPQHF
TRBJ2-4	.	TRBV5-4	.	TGTGCCAGCAGCTCGGAGGGACCGGGCAAAAACATTCAGTACTTC	CASSSEGPGKNIQYF
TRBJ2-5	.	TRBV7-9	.	TGTGCCAGCAGCTTATCCAGGGAAGAGACCCAGTACTTC	CASSLSREETQYF
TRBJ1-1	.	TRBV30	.	TGTGCCTGGAGTGTACTGTTGCACAGTGAAGCTTTCTTT	CAWSVLLHSEAFF
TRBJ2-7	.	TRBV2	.	TGTGCCAGCAGTGAAGGGATAAACTACGAGCAGTACTTC	CASSEGINYEQYF
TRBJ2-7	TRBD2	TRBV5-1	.	TGCGCCAGCAGCTCGCCGGGACAGGGGACTAGCGGGAGGTTCTCCTACTACGAGCAGTACTTC	CASSSPGQGTSGRFSYYEQYF
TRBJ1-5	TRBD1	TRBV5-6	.	TGTGCCAGCAGCTTGAACAGGGGAGTCAGCAATCAGCCCCAGCATTTT	CASSLNRGVSNQPQHF
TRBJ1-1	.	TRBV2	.	TGTGCCAGCAGATACGGGGTACGGGACACTGAAGCTTTCTTT	CASRYGVRDTEAFF
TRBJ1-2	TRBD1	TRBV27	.	TGTGCCAGCAGTTTATTTGGGACAGGCGGATTTAACTATGGCTACACCTTC	CASSLFGTGGFNYGYTF
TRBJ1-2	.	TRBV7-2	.	TGTGCCAGCAGCTTAGAGAAGACAGGACGCGGCTACACCTTC	CASSLEKTGRGYTF
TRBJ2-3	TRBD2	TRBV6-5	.	TGTGCCAGCAGTTACCACCCCAGGGCGGGGGCAGATACGCAGTATTTT	CASSYHPRAGADTQYF
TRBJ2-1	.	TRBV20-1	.	TGCAGTGCGACTAGGAACAATGAGCAGTTCTTC	CSATRNNEQFF
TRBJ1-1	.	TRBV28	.	TGTGCCAGCAGTTCTATTCTGCCTCGAGATGAAGCTTTCTTT	CASSSILPRDEAFF
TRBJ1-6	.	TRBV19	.	TGTGCCACCTCACAGGGAAATTCACCCCTCCACTTT	CATSQGNSPLHF
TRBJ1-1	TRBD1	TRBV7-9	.	TGTGCCAGCAGCCGGGGACAGGGCTTGTGGGCTTTCTTT	CASSRGQGLWAFF
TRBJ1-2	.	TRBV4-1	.	TGCGCCAGCGAGGGGGTGAACTATGGCTACACCTTC	CASEGVNYGYTF
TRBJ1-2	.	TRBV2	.	TGTGCCAGCAGGGTTCAAGGGGGAGTGTATGGCTACACCTTC	CASRVQGGVYGYTF
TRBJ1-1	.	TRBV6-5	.	TGTGCCAGCAGTTACGGGGGGGCGCGTACGGAAACTTTCTTT	CASSYGGARTETFF
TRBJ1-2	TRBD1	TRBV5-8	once	TGTGCCAGCAGCTTGGGGGACAGGGCCTATGGCTACACCTTC	CASSLGDRAYGYTF
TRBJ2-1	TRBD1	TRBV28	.	TGTGCCAGCAGCTCAAAACCGAACAGGGGAATGAGGGATGAGCAGTTCTTC	CASSSKPNRGMRDEQFF
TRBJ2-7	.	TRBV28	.	TGTGCCAGCAGCCGCCGGAGAGGGGGCTACGAGCAGTACTTC	CASSRRRGGYEQYF
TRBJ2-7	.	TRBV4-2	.	TGTGCCAGCAGCCAAACCGGGAGCCGTGCCTACGAGCAGTACTTC	CASSQTGSRAYEQYF
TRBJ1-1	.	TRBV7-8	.	TGTGCCAGCAGCTTAGCGGGCCGGTTGGGCACTGAAGCTTTCTTT	CASSLAGRLGTEAFF
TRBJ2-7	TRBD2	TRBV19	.	TGTGCCAGTAGTAGAAGGGCTAGCGGGTACGAGCAGTACTTC	CASSRRASGYEQYF
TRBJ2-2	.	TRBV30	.	TGTGCCTGGAGATTCGGGGGAGTTAACATCGGGGAGCTGTTTTTT	CAWRFGGVNIGELFF
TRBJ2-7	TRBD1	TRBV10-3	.	TGTGCCATCAGATCTGAAGGGGGCCCGACCTACGAGCAGTACTTC	CAIRSEGGPTYEQYF
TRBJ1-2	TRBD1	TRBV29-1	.	TGCAGCGTTGAAGACCGGGACAGGGAGGACGGCTACACCTTC	CSVEDRDREDGYTF
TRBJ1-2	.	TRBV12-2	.	TGTGCAAGTCGCTTAATGTTCAGGACAGGGGTATTCTATGGCTACACCTTC	CASRLMFRTGVFYGYTF
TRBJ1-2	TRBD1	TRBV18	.	TGTGCCAGCTCACCAGCAGGACAGGGGGCTGCCGGCTACACCTTC	CASSPAGQGAAGYTF
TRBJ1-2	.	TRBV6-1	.	TGTGCCAGCAGTGATTTAGCCCTCTATGGCTACACCTTC	CASSDLALYGYTF
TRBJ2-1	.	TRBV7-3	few	TGTGCCAGCAGCCCGGGAGAAAGCCACAATGAGCAGTTCTTC	CASSPGESHNEQFF
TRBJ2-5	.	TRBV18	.	TGTGCCAGCTCCCAATCCCAGGGGACGAGGGAGACCCAGTACTTC	CASSQSQGTRETQYF
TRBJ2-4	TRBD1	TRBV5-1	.	TGCGCCAGCAGCGTGGAGGGGACAGGGGTTCCCAAAAACATTCAGTACTTC	CASSVEGTGVPKNIQYF
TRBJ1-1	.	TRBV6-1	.	TGTGCCAGCAGTTTTACAGGGAAGCGCACTGAAGCTTTCTTT	CASSFTGKRTEAFF
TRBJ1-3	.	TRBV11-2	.	TGTGCCAGCAGCTTAACAGTTTCGGGAAACACCATATATTTT	CASSLTVSGNTIYF
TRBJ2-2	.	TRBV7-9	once	TGTGCCAGCAGCTTCGAGATTTTGAACACCGGGGAGCTGTTTTTT	CASSFEILNTGELFF
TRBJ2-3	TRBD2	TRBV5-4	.	TGTGCCAGCAGCTTGGCTAGCGGGAAGTCGGATACGCAGTATTTT	CASSLASGKSDTQYF
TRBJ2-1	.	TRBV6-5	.	TGTGCCAGCAGTTTAAGTTCCGCCGGTGAGCAGTTCTTC	CASSLSSAGEQFF
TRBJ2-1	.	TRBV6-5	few	TGTGCCAGCAGTTACGGAGGGCCCCGCAATGAGCAGTTCTTC	CASSYGGPRNEQFF
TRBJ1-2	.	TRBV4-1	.	TGCGCCAGCAGCCAGTCTCGGAGGGGTGGCTACACCTTC	CASSQSRRGGYTF
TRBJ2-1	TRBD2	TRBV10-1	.	TGCGCCAGCAGTGAGGGGGGCGGGAGGGCGAATAATGAGCAGTTCTTC	CASSEGGGRANNEQFF